This T cell receptor (beta chain) derives from a study of beta chain features in type 1 diabetes. The study, taken as a whole, reports: Shorter templates may be favored by PCR, equally so in patients and controls. Within patients, naive, central memory and Treg TCRB repertoires seemed more similar than within healthy donors. Moderate yet significant TCRB CDR3 shortening was seen in Type 1 diabetes patients in all four CD4+ subsets. Individuals with type 1 diabetes displayed fewer insertions and more deletions at VDJ junctions.

This clone occurred a few times. No antigen is known for it. The authors reverse transcribed all of the isolated RNA, so sequencing captured expressed TCRB transcripts. Method: immunoSEQ multiplex PCR; TCRdb's copy keeps in-frame clones and lacks some. The data hold 500,000 to 650,000 clones, with around 11% observed a single time. This CDR3 is built from 14 residues. The germline CDR1 and CDR2 sequences are KGHSH and LQKENI. J was trimmed by 0 bases and V by 5 bases; bases with no gene match: 2. It was via CD45RO/CCR7/CD25/CD127/CD95/CD27 that CD4+ naive, central memory, regulatory and stem cell-like memory cells were sorted.

This receptor was identified in a man aged 30 to 45 with type 1 diabetes. The source material was naive CD4+ T cells from blood. The rearrangement uses TRBV18 and TRBJ1-1; 8 positions match TRBD1. This chain's CDR3 is CASSAGQVNTEAFF. The CDR3 nucleotides read TGTGCCAGCTCAGCGGGACAGGTGAACACTGAAGCTTTCTTT.